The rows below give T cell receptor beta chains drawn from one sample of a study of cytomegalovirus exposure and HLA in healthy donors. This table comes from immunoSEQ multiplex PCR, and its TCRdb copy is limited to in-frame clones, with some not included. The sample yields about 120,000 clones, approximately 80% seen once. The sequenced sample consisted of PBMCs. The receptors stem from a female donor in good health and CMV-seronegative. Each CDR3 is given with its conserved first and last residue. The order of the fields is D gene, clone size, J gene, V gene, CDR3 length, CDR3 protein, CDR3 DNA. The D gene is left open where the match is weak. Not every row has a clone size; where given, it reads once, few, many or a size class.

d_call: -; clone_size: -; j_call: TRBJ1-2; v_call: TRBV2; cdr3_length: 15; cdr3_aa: CASSGWYRAYYGYTF; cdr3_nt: TGTGCCAGCAGTGGTTGGTACAGGGCCTACTATGGCTACACCTTC
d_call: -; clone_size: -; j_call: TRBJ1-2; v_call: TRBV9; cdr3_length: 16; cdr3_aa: CASSESPLPEAYGYTF; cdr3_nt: TGTGCCAGCAGCGAGAGCCCACTCCCAGAGGCCTATGGCTACACCTTC
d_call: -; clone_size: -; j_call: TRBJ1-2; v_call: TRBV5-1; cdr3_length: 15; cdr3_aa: CASSLEFGRDRGYTF; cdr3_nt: TGCGCCAGCAGCTTAGAGTTCGGCCGGGATCGGGGCTACACCTTC
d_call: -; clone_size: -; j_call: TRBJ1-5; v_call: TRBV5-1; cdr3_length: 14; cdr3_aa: CASSSGQIGQPQHF; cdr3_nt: TGCGCCAGCAGCTCTGGACAGATAGGCCAGCCCCAGCATTTT
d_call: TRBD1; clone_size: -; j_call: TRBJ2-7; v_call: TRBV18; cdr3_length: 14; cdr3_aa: CASSRDRGVYEQYF; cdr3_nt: TGTGCCAGCTCTCGGGACAGGGGGGTCTACGAGCAGTACTTC
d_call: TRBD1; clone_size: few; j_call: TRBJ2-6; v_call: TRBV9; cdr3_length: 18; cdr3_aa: CASSVPGQGIAGANVLTF; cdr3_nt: TGTGCCAGCAGCGTCCCGGGACAGGGGATCGCTGGGGCCAACGTCCTGACTTTC
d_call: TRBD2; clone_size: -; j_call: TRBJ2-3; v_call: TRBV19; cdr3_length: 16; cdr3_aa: CASSMASGSRADTQYF; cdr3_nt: TGTGCCAGTAGTATGGCTAGCGGGAGTCGGGCAGATACGCAGTATTTT
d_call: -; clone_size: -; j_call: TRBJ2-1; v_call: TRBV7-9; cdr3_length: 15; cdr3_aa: CASSPPAFSYNEQFF; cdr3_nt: TGCGCCAGCAGCCCCCCAGCGTTTTCCTACAATGAGCAGTTCTTC
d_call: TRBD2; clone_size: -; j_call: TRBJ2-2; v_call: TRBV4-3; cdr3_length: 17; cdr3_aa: CASSGTSGSTTTGELFF; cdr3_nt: TGCGCCAGCAGCGGGACTAGCGGGTCCACAACCACCGGGGAGCTGTTTTTT
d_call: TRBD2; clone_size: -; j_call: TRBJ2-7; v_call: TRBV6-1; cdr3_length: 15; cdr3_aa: CASSPLAGATYEQYF; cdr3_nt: TGTGCCAGCAGTCCCCTAGCGGGAGCTACCTACGAGCAGTACTTC
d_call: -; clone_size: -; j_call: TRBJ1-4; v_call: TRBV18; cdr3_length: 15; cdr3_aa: CASSPPSEFSEKLFF; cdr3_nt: TGTGCCAGCTCACCACCCTCGGAGTTTTCCGAAAAACTGTTTTTT
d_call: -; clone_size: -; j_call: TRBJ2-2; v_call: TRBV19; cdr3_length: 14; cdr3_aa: CASSIPQDTGELFF; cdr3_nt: TGTGCCAGTAGTATTCCACAGGACACCGGGGAGCTGTTTTTT
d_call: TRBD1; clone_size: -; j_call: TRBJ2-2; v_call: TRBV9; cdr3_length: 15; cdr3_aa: CASSAGQVNTGELFF; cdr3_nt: TGTGCCAGCAGCGCCGGACAGGTGAACACCGGGGAGCTGTTTTTT
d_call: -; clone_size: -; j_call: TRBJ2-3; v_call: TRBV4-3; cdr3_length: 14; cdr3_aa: CASSQDTRTDTQYF; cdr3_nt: TGCGCCAGCAGCCAAGATACAAGAACAGATACGCAGTATTTT